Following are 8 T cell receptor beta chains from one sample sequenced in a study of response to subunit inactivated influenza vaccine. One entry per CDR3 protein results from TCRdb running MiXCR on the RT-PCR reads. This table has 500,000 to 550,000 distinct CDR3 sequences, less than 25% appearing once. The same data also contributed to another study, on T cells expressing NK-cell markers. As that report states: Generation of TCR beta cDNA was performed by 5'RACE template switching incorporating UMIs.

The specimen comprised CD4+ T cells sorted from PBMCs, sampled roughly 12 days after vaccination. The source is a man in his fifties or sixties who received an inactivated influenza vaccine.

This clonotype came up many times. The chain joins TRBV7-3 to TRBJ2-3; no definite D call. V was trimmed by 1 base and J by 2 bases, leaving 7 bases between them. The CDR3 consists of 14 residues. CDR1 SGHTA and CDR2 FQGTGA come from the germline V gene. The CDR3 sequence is CASSLSKDTDTQYF. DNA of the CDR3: TGTGCCAGCAGCTTAAGTAAGGACACAGATACGCAGTATTTT. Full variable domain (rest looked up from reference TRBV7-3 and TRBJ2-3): GAGVSQTPSNKVTEKGKYVELRCDPISGHTALYWYRQSLGQGPEFLIYFQGTGAADDSGLPNDRFFAVRPEGSVSTLKIQRTERGDSAVYLCASSLSKDTDTQYFGPGTRLTVL.

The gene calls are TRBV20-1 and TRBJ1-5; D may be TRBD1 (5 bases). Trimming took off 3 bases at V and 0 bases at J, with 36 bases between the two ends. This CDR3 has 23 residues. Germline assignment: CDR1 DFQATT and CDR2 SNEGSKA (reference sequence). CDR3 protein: CSARLTVRCIGASIGYSNQPQHF. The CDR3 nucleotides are TGCAGTGCTAGGCTGACCGTCCGGTGTATTGGGGCTTCCATCGGATATAGCAATCAGCCCCAGCATTTT.

The CDR3 sequence: CASSQAGVPDTQYF. The CDR3, as DNA: TGTGCCAGCAGCCAAGCGGGGGTTCCAGATACGCAGTATTTT. The chain links TRBV3-1 to TRBJ2-3; tentative D call: TRBD2 (6 bases). The CDR3 has 14 residues. Germline CDR1 and CDR2: LGHDT and YNNKEL (reference sequence). The V and J ends lost 1 base and 4 bases respectively, with 9 bases between them.

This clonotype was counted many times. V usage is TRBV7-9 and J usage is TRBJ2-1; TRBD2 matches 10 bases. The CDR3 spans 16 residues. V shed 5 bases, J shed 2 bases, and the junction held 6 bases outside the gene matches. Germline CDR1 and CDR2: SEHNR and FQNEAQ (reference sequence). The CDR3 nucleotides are TGTGCCAGCAGCCCTCGCCTAGCGGGAGCCTACAATGAGCAGTTCTTC. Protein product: CASSPRLAGAYNEQFF.

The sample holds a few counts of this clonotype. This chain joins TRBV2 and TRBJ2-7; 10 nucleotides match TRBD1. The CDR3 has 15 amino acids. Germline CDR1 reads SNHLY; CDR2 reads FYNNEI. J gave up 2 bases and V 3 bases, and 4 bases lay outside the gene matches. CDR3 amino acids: CASSERQGATYEQYF. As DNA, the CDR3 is TGTGCCAGCAGTGAGAGACAGGGGGCCACCTACGAGCAGTACTTC.

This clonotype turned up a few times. CDR3 DNA: TGTGCCAGCAGCTTAGGGACAGGGATATATCAGCCCCAGCATTTT. Translated: CASSLGTGIYQPQHF. V and J are TRBV7-2 and TRBJ1-5, with 8 positions matching TRBD1. This CDR3 has 15 amino acids. The ends lost 1 base at V and 5 bases at J; junction bases unmatched: 4. Germline CDR1 SGHTA, CDR2 FQGNSA.

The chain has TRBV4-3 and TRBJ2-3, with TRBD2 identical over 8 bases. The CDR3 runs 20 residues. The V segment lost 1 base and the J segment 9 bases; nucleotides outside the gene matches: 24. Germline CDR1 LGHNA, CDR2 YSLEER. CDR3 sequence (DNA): TGCGCCAGCAGCCAAGCGCCCTACTTGGCGCGGGGGGTCCTCCGGGTCACGCAGTATTTT. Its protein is CASSQAPYLARGVLRVTQYF.

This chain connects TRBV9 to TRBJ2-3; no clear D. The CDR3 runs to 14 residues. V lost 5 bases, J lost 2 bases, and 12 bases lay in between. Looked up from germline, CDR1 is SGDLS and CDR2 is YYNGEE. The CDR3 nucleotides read TGTGCCAGCAGTCAAACTACATTCACAGATACGCAGTATTTT. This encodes CASSQTTFTDTQYF.